Presented here are 2 T cell receptor beta chains from one specimen sequenced in a study of blood T cell repertoires in COVID-19. Only in-frame clones appear in the TCRdb table, and some are missing; sequencing was by immunoSEQ multiplex PCR. The sample lists some 110,000 clones; 80% to 95% were seen once. The sequenced sample was peripheral blood. The receptors come from a man aged 45-60 years with COVID-19, enrolled during active disease.

The chain links TRBV15 to TRBJ2-1; the D gene is possibly TRBD1 (5 bases). The CDR3 extends over 20 amino acids. V lost 6 bases, J lost 5 bases, and 32 bases lay in between. The germline V gene has CDR1 LNHNV and CDR2 YYDKDF (reference sequence). This CDR3 reads CATSRCHAPDTRVPHNEQFF. The CDR3 nucleotides are TGTGCCACCAGTAGGTGTCATGCCCCTGATACCAGGGTCCCCCACAATGAGCAGTTCTTC.

The chain carries TRBV6-6 and TRBJ2-6; TRBD1 might be the D (5 bases). Germline V CDR1 and CDR2: MNHNY, SVGAGI (reference sequence). The CDR3 sequence is 13 residues long. Trimming removed 5 bases from V and 4 bases from J, with 6 bases in between. The CDR3 here is CASSRGGANVLTF. The CDR3 coding sequence is TGTGCCAGCAGTAGGGGAGGGGCCAACGTCCTGACTTTC.